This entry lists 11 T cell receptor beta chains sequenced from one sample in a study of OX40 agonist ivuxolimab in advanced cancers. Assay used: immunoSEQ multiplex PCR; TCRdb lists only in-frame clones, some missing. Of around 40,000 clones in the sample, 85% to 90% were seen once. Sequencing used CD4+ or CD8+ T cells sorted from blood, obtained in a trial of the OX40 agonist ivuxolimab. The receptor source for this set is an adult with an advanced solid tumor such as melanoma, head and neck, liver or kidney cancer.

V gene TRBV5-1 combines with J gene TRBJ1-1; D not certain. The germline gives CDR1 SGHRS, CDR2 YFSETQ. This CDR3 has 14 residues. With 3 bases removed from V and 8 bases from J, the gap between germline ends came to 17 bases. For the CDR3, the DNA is TGCGCCAGCAGCTCCTTAACGCTGCGGGAGGAAGCTTTCTTT. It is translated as CASSSLTLREEAFF.

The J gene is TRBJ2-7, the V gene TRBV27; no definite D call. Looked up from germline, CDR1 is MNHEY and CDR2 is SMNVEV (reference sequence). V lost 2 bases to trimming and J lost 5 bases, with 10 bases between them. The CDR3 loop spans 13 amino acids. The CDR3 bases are TGTGCCAGCAGTTTAGACCCTTTCAACGAGCAGTACTTC. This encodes CASSLDPFNEQYF.

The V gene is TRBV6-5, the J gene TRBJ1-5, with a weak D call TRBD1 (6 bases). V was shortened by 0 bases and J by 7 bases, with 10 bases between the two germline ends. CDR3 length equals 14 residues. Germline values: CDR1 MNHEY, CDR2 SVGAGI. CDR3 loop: CASSYSGGHQPQHF. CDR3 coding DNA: TGTGCCAGCAGTTACTCAGGGGGGCACCAGCCCCAGCATTTT.

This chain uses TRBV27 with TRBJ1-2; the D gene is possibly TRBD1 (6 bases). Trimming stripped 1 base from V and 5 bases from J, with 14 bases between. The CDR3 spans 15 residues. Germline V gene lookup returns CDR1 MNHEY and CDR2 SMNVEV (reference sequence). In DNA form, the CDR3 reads TGTGCCAGCAGTTTATTTTCCGGGACACTGTATGGCTACACCTTC. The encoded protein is CASSLFSGTLYGYTF.

The CDR3 is CAWRQTPDSYNSPLHF. DNA of the CDR3: TGTGCCTGGAGGCAGACGCCGGATTCCTATAATTCACCCCTCCACTTT. The chain employs TRBV30 and TRBJ1-6; D unresolved. The CDR3 totals 16 residues. Germline V gene data show CDR1 as GTSNPN and CDR2 as SVGIG (reference sequence). V lost 3 bases to trimming and J lost 1 base, with 13 bases between them.

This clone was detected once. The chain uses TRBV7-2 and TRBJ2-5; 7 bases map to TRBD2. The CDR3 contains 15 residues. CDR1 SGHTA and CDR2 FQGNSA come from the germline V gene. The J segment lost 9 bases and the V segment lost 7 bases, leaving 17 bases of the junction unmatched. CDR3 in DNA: TGTGCCAGCACTACTGGGGGACTACAAGAGAGGGCCCAGTACTTC. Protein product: CASTTGGLQERAQYF.

The CDR3: CASSLWGVNEQFF. CDR3 coding DNA: TGTGCCAGCAGTTTATGGGGGGTAAATGAGCAGTTCTTC. The J gene is TRBJ2-1, the V gene TRBV28; the D call may be TRBD1 or TRBD2 (5 bases each). The V end was cut by 0 bases, the J end by 7 bases, with 7 bases between. CDR1 and CDR2 (germline): MDHEN, SYDVKM. This CDR3 contains 13 residues.

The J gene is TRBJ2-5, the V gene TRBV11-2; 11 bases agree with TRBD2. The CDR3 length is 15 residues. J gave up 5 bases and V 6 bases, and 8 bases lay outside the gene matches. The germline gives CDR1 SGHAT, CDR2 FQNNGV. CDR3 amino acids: CASRVSGGAGETQYF. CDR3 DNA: TGTGCCAGCAGGGTTAGCGGGGGGGCCGGGGAGACCCAGTACTTC.

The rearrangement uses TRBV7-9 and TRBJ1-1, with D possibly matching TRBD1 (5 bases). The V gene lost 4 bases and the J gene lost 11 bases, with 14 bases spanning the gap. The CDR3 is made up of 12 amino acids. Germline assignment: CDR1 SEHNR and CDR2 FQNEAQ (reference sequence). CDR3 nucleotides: TGTGCCAGCAGCTACGGGGGTTTAGAGGCTTTCTTT. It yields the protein CASSYGGLEAFF.

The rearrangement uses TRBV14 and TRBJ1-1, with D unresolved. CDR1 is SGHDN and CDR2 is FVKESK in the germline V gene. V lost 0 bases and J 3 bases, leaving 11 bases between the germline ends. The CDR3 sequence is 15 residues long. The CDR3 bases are TGTGCCAGCAGCCAAGATCGGTCGGCCGACACTGAAGCTTTCTTT. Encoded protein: CASSQDRSADTEAFF.

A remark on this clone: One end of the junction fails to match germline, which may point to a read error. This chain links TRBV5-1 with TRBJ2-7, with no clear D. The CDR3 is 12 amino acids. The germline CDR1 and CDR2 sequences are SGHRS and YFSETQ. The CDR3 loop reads CASSYNSYQQYF. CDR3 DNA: TGCGCCAGCAGCTACAACAGCTACCAGCAGTACTTC.